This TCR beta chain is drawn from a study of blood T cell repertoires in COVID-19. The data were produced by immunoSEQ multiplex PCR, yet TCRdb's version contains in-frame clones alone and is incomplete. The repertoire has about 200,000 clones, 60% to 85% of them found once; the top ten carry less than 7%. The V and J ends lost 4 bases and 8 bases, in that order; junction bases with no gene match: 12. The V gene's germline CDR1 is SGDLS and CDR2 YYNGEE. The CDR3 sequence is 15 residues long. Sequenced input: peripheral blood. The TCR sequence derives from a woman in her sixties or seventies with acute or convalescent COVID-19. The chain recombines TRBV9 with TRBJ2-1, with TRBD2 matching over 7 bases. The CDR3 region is CASSPTWTSADEQFF. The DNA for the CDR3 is TGTGCCAGCAGCCCCACGTGGACTAGTGCGGATGAGCAGTTCTTC.